The 5 T cell receptor beta chains below all came from one sample that was sequenced in a study of shared clonotypes between healthy human individuals. Data came from immunoSEQ multiplex PCR; TCRdb stores just in-frame clones and leaves some out. The sample lists under 550,000 clones, approximately 95% occurring once. Sequences were obtained from naive CD4+ T cells sorted from blood. Subset of the sample: CD45RA+ positively selected. The receptors here all came from a woman aged 30 to 39 in good health.

This clone has just one count. The chain has TRBV7-2 and TRBJ1-5; D perhaps matches TRBD1 (5 bases). The CDR3 spans 17 residues. Per germline, CDR1 SGHTA and CDR2 FQGNSA. Deletions cut 5 bases from V and 6 bases from J, with 23 bases between. The CDR3 loop reads CASSPLGAPTTGQPQHF. As DNA, the CDR3 is TGTGCCAGCAGCCCACTCGGGGCACCGACTACTGGTCAGCCCCAGCATTTT. The full variable domain, in which reference TRBV7-2 and TRBJ1-5 provide the parts outside the CDR3, is GAGVSQSPSNKVTEKGKDVELRCDPISGHTALYWYRQSLGQGLEFLIYFQGNSAPDKSGLPSDRFSAERTGGSVSTLTIQRTQQEDSAVYLCASSPLGAPTTGQPQHFGDGTRLSIL.

The chain couples TRBV7-3 to TRBJ2-6; D gene unclear. Trimming stripped 1 base from V and 1 base from J, with 8 bases between. Germline V CDR1 and CDR2: SGHTA, FQGTGA. The CDR3 length is 16 residues. In nucleotides, the CDR3 is TGTGCCAGCAGCTTAATTCCTCCTTCTGGGGCCAACGTCCTGACTTTC. This codes for CASSLIPPSGANVLTF.

The sample holds one count of this clone. The same CDR3 can be traced to other DNA sequences in this sample. The chain is built from TRBV7-2 and TRBJ1-1; D is possibly TRBD1 (5 bases). The CDR3 spans 15 residues. Germline loops: CDR1 SGHTA, CDR2 FQGNSA. The V end lost 0 bases, the J end lost 0 bases, and 8 bases lay between the germline ends. The DNA for the CDR3 is TGTGCCAGCAGCTTAGCCCCAGGGATGAACACTGAAGCTTTCTTT. It yields the protein CASSLAPGMNTEAFF.

The V and J genes are TRBV29-1 and TRBJ1-1; D gene unclear. CDR3 length: 12 residues. CDR1 and CDR2 (germline): SQVTM, ANQGSEA. The ends were cut back, 4 bases at V and 9 bases at J, with 15 bases in the middle. The chain's CDR3 is CSVVVGVAKAFF. The DNA of the CDR3 is TGCAGCGTTGTAGTCGGGGTTGCTAAAGCTTTCTTT.

On this clone itself: Relative to the germline gene, one junction end is altered; a read error may explain this. The chain has TRBV5-6 and TRBJ1-2; D remains unclear. Germline V gene data show CDR1 as SGHDT and CDR2 as YYEEEE. The CDR3 sequence is 15 residues long. CDR3 amino acids: CAGSQRRTWAAGYTF. CDR3 nucleotide sequence: TGTGCCGGCAGCCAAAGGCGTACCTGGGCCGCTGGCTACACCTTC. The variable domain in full, completed from reference TRBV5-6 and TRBJ1-2, reads DAGVTQSPTHLIKTRGQQVTLRCSPKSGHDTVSWYQQALGQGPQFIFQYYEEEERQRGNFPDRFSGHQFPNYSSELNVNALLLGDSALYLCAGSQRRTWAAGYTFGSGTRLTVV.